This T cell receptor beta chain emerged from a study of T cell responses to AZD1222 COVID-19 vaccine. Regarding the study as a whole: Baseline serostatus was positive in only six AZD1222 recipients.

Only in-frame clones appear in the TCRdb table, and some are missing; sequencing was by immunoSEQ multiplex PCR. The table includes 95,000 to 150,000 clones, 80% to 95% detected once. Note on this clone: Its cognate antigen is unknown.

This clonotype originated in an adult who received the AZD1222 COVID-19 vaccine. The sample here was peripheral blood, taken 28 days after the second AZD1222 dose.

CDR3 nucleotide sequence: TGTGCCAGCAGTTTATGGAGGGGGAAGGCCTCTGGAAACACCATATATTTT. Translation: CASSLWRGKASGNTIYF. The chain uses TRBV28 and TRBJ1-3; the D gene is possibly TRBD1 (6 bases). Trimming cost V 0 bases and J 0 bases, with 12 bases left between them. The length of the CDR3 is 17 residues. Germline V CDR1 and CDR2: MDHEN, SYDVKM.